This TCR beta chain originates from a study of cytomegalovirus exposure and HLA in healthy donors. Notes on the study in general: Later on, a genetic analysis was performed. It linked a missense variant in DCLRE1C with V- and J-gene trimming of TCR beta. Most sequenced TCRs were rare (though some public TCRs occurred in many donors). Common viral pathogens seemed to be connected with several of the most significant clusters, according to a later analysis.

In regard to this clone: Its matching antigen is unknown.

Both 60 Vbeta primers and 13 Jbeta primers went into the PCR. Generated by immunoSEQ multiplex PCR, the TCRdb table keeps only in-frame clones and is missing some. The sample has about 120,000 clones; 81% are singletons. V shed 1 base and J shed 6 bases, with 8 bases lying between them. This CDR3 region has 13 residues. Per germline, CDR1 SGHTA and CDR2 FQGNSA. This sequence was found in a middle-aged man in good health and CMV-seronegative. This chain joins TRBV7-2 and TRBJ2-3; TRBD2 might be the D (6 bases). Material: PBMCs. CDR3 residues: CASSLGREDTQYF. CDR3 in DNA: TGTGCCAGCAGCTTAGGTCGGGAGGATACGCAGTATTTT.